This TCR beta chain comes out of a study of blood T cell repertoires in COVID-19. The wider study: Sources were T cells, B-cell-depleted T cells, or PBMCs; the material itself was cDNA or gDNA.

The CDR3 contains 16 residues. Germline V gene data show CDR1 as SGHAT and CDR2 as FQNNGV. With 2 bases removed from V and 6 bases from J, the gap between germline ends came to 17 bases. Original handling: Using reference gene primer amplification, nucleated cell counts were estimated. Here immunoSEQ multiplex PCR was the method, and the copy in TCRdb shows in-frame clones only, minus some. D and trimming come from the DNA, and the V and J calls and clone size come from that table. The table has about 210,000 clones, more than 75% seen once. V gene TRBV11-2 combines with J gene TRBJ2-1; D is perhaps TRBD2 (5 bases). This sequence was found in a man younger than 40 in a cohort exposed to, infected with or recovered from COVID-19 (not recorded which). Material for sequencing was PBMCs or T cells enriched from blood (not recorded which). Here the CDR3 DNA reads TGTGCCAGCAGCTTACTAGTGGGAGCTGTTATCAATGAGCAGTTCTTC. As protein: CASSLLVGAVINEQFF.